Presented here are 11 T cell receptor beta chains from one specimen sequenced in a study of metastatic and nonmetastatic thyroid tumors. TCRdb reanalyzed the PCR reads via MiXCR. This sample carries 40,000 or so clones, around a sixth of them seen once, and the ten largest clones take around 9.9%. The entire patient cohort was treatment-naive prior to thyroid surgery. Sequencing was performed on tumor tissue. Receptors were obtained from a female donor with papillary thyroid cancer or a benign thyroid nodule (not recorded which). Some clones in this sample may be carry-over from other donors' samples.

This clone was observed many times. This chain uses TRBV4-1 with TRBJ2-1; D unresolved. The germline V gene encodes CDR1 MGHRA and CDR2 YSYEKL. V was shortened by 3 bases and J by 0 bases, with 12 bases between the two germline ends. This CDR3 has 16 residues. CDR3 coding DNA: TGCGCCAGCAGCCAGGAAGCTGATAGCTCCTACAATGAGCAGTTCTTC. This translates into CASSQEADSSYNEQFF.

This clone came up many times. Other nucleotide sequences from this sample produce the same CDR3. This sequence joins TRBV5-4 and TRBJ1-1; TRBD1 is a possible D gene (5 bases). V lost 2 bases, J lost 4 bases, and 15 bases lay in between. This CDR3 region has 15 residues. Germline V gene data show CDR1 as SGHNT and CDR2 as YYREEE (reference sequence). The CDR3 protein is CASSFGMPGGTEAFF. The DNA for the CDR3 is TGTGCCAGCAGCTTTGGGATGCCCGGGGGCACTGAAGCTTTCTTT.

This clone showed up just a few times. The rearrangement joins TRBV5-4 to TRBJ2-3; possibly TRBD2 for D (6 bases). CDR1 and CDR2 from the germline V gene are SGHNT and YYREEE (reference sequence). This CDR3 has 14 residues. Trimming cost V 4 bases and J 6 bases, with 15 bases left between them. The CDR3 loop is CASSDSGRGDTQYF. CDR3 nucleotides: TGTGCCAGCAGCGATTCCGGGAGAGGCGATACGCAGTATTTT.

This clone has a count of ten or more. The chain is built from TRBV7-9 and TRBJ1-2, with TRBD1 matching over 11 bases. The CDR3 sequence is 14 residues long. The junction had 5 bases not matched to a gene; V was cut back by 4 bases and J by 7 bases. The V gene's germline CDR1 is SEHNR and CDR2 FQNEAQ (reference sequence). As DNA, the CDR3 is TGTGCCAGCAGCTCCGGACAGGGGGCCGGTGGCTACACCTTC. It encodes CASSSGQGAGGYTF. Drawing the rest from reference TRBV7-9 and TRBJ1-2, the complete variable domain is DTGVSQNPRHKITKRGQNVTFRCDPISEHNRLYWYRQTLGQGPEFLTYFQNEAQLEKSRLLSDRFSAERPKGSFSTLEIQRTEQGDSAMYLCASSSGQGAGGYTFGSGTRLTVV.

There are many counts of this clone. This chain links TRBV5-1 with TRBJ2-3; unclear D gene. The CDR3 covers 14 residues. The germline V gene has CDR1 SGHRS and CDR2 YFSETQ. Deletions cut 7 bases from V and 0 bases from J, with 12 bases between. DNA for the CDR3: TGCGCCAGCGGCGACGAACCTAGCACAGATACGCAGTATTTT. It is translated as CASGDEPSTDTQYF.

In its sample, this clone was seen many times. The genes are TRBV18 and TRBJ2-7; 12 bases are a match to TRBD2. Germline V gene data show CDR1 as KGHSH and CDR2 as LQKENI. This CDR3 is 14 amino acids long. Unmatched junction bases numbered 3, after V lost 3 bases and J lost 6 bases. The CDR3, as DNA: TGTGCCAGCTCACCCGGACTAGCGGGATCCGAGCAGTACTTC. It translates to CASSPGLAGSEQYF.

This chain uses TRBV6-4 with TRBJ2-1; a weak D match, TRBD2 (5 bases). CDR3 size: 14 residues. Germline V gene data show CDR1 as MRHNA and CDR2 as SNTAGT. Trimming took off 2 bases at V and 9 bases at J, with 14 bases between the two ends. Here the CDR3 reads CASSDRTCVGEQFF. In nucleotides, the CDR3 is TGTGCCAGCAGTGACAGGACTTGCGTGGGTGAGCAGTTCTTC.

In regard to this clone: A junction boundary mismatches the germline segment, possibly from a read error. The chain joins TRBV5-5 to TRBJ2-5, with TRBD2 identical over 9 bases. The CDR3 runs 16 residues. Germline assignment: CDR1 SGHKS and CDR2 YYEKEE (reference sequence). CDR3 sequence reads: CASSLRGTSCQDTQYF. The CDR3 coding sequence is TGTGCCAGCAGCTTGAGAGGGACTAGCTGCCAAGATACCCAGTACTTC.

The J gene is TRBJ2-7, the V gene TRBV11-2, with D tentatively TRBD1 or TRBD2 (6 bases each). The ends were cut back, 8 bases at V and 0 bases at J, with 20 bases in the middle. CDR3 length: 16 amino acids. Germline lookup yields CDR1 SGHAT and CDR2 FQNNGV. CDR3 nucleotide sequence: TGTGCCAGCCACACGAGGGGCGGGACAAGCTCCTACGAGCAGTACTTC. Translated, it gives CASHTRGGTSSYEQYF.

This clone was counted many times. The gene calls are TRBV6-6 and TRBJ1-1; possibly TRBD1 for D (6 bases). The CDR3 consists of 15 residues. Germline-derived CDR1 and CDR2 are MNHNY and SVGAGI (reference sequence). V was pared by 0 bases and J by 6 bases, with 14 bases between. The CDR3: CASSYSGGAGAEAFF. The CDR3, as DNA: TGTGCCAGCAGTTACTCGGGGGGGGCCGGGGCTGAAGCTTTCTTT.

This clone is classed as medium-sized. CDR3 loop: CASSRREGGDEQYF. CDR3 nucleotides: TGTGCCAGCAGCCGTAGGGAAGGGGGTGACGAGCAGTACTTC. The rearrangement uses TRBV7-9 and TRBJ2-7; a weak D match, TRBD1 (6 bases). The length of the CDR3 is 14 residues. Germline assignment: CDR1 SEHNR and CDR2 FQNEAQ (reference sequence). Trimming left V 5 bases short and J 5 bases short, with 16 bases between.